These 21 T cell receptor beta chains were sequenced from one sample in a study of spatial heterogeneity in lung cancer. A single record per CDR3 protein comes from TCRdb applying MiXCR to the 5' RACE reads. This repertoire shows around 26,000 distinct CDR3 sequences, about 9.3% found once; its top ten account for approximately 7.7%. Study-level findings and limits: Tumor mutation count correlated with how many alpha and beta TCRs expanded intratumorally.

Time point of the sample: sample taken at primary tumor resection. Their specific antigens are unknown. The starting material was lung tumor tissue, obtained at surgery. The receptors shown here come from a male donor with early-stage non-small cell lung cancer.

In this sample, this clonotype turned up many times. The CDR3 nucleotides are TGTGCCAGCCGAGGAATGGGACAGAACGAGCAGTACTTC. It encodes CASRGMGQNEQYF. This chain uses TRBV12-3 or TRBV12-4 with TRBJ2-7; 7 nucleotides match TRBD1. This CDR3 has 13 residues. The ends lost 8 bases at V and 5 bases at J; junction bases unmatched: 9.

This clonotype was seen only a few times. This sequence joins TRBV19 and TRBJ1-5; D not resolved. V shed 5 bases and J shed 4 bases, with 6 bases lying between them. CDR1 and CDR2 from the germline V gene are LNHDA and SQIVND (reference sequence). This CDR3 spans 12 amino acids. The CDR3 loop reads CASSVGNQPQHF. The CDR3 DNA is TGTGCCAGTAGTGTGGGGAATCAGCCCCAGCATTTT.

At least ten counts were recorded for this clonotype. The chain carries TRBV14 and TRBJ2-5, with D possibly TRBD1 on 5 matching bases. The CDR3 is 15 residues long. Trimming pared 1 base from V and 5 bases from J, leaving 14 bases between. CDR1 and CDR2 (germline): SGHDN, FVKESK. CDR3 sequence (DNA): TGTGCCAGCAGCCAAGTGACCCCGGCAGGGGAGACCCAGTACTTC. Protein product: CASSQVTPAGETQYF.

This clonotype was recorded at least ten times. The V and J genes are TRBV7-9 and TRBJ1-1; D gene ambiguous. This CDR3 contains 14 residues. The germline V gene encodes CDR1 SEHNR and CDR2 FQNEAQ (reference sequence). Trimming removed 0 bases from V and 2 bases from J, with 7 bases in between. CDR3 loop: CASSLAAGNTEAFF. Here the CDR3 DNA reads TGTGCCAGCAGCTTAGCGGCGGGCAACACTGAAGCTTTCTTT.

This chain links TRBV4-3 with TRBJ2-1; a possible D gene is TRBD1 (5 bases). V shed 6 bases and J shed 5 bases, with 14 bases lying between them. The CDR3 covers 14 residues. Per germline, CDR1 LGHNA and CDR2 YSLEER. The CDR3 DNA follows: TGCGCCAGCAGTCAGATTGACAGCCACAATGAGCAGTTCTTC. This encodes CASSQIDSHNEQFF.

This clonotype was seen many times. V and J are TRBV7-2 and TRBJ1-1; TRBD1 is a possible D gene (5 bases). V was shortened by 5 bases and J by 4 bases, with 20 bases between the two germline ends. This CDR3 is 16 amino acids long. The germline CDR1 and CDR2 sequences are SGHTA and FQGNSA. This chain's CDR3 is CASSLGQGSTGTEAFF. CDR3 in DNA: TGTGCCAGCAGCCTGGGCCAGGGTAGTACGGGCACTGAAGCTTTCTTT. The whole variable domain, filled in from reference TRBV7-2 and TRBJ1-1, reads GAGVSQSPSNKVTEKGKDVELRCDPISGHTALYWYRQSLGQGLEFLIYFQGNSAPDKSGLPSDRFSAERTGGSVSTLTIQRTQQEDSAVYLCASSLGQGSTGTEAFFGQGTRLTVV.

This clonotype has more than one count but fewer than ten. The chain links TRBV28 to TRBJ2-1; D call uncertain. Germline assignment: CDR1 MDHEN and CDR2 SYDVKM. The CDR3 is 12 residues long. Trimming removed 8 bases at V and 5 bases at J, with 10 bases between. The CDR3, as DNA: TGTGCCAGCCGCCCTTCGGACAATGAGCAGTTCTTC. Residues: CASRPSDNEQFF. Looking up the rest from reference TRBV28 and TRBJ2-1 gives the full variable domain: DVKVTQSSRYLVKRTGEKVFLECVQDMDHENMFWYRQDPGLGLRLIYFSYDVKMKEKGDIPEGYSVSREKKERFSLILESASTNQTSMYLCASRPSDNEQFFGPGTRLTVL.

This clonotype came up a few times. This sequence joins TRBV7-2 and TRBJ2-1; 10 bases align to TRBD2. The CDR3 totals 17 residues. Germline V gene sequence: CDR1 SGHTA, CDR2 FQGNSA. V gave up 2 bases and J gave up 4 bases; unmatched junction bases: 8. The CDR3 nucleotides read TGTGCCAGCAGCTTAAATTCGCTAGCGGGAGTATACAATGAGCAGTTCTTC. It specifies CASSLNSLAGVYNEQFF.

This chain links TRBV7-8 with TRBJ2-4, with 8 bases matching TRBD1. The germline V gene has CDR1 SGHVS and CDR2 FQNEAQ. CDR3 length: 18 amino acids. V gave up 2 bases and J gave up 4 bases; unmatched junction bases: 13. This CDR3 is CASSLQGARGRGKNIQYF. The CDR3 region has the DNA TGTGCCAGCAGCTTACAAGGGGCCAGGGGGCGAGGGAAAAACATTCAGTACTTC.

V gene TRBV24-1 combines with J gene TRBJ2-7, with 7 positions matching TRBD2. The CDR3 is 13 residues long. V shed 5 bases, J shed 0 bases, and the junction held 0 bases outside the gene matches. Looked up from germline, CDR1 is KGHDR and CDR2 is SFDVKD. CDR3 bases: TGTGCCACCAGTGTAGCGGGCTCCTACGAGCAGTACTTC. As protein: CATSVAGSYEQYF.

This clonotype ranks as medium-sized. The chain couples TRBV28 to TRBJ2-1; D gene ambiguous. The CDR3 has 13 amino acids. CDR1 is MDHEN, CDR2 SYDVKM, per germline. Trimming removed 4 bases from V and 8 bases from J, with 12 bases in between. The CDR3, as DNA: TGTGCCAGCAGTTCGCAGGTTAAGTATGAGCAGTTCTTC. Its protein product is CASSSQVKYEQFF.

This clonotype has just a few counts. CDR3 in DNA: TGTGCCAGCAGCCGGTTTGTCCAAGAGACCCAGTACTTC. Its translation is CASSRFVQETQYF. The rearrangement joins TRBV7-9 to TRBJ2-5; D is ambiguous. V was cut by 5 bases and J by 1 base, with 8 bases left in between. CDR1 SEHNR and CDR2 FQNEAQ come from the germline V gene (reference sequence). The CDR3 runs to 13 residues.

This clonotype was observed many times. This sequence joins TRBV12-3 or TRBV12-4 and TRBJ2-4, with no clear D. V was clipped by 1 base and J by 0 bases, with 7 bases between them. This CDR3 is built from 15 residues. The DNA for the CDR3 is TGTGCCAGCAGTTTAGTTGGAGTAGCCAAAAACATTCAGTACTTC. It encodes CASSLVGVAKNIQYF.

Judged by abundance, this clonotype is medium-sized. CDR3 coding DNA: TGCGCCAGCAGCTTGGGCAGGTTCAATGGCTACACCTTC. This encodes CASSLGRFNGYTF. The genes are TRBV5-1 and TRBJ1-2; D not certain. The V end was cut by 0 bases, the J end by 6 bases, with 9 bases between. This CDR3 contains 13 residues. CDR1 and CDR2 from the germline V gene are SGHRS and YFSETQ.

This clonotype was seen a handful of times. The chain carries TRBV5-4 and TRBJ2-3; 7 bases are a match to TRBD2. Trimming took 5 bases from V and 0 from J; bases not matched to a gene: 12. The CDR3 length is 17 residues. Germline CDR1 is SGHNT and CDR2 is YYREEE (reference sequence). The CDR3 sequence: CASSWASERGSTDTQYF. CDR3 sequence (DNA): TGTGCCAGCAGTTGGGCTAGTGAGCGGGGTAGCACAGATACGCAGTATTTT. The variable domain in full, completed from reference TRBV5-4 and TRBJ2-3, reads ETGVTQSPTHLIKTRGQQVTLRCSSQSGHNTVSWYQQALGQGPQFIFQYYREEENGRGNFPPRFSGLQFPNYSSELNVNALELDDSALYLCASSWASERGSTDTQYFGPGTRLTVL.

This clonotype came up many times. CDR3 loop: CASSVGLAGAPGELFF. For the CDR3, the DNA is TGTGCCAGCAGCGTAGGACTAGCGGGGGCCCCCGGGGAGCTGTTTTTT. V gene TRBV9 combines with J gene TRBJ2-2, with 12 positions matching TRBD2. The germline V gene encodes CDR1 SGDLS and CDR2 YYNGEE. The CDR3 consists of 16 residues. V was pared by 0 bases and J by 6 bases, with 3 bases of the junction left unmatched.

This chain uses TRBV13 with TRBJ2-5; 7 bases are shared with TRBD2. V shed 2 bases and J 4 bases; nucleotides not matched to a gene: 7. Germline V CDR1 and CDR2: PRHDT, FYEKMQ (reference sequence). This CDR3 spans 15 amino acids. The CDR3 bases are TGTGCCAGCAGCTTAAAGACTAGCTTCCTAGAGACCCAGTACTTC. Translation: CASSLKTSFLETQYF.

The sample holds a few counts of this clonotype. CDR3: CASSPYGGPTDTQYF. In DNA form, the CDR3 reads TGTGCCAGCAGCCCCTACGGGGGGCCAACAGATACGCAGTATTTT. This chain joins TRBV7-2 and TRBJ2-3; maybe TRBD2 (7 bases). Trimming left V 5 bases short and J 3 bases short, with 15 bases between. The CDR3 sequence is 15 residues long. The germline CDR1 and CDR2 sequences are SGHTA and FQGNSA.

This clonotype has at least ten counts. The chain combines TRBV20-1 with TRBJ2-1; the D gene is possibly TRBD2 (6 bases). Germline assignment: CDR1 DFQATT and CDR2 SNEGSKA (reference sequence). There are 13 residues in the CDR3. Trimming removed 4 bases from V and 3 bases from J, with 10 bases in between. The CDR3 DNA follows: TGCAGTGCTATGAGCGGGTTCTACAATGAGCAGTTCTTC. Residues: CSAMSGFYNEQFF.

Here the CDR3 DNA reads TGTGCCAGCTTTCAGGGAAACCAAGAGACCCAGTACTTC. Amino acids: CASFQGNQETQYF. V and J are TRBV18 and TRBJ2-5; weak D call: TRBD1 (5 bases). Between the trimmed V and J ends, which lost 7 bases and 0 bases, there was a span of 9 bases. Germline CDR1 reads KGHSH; CDR2 reads LQKENI. There are 13 residues in the CDR3.

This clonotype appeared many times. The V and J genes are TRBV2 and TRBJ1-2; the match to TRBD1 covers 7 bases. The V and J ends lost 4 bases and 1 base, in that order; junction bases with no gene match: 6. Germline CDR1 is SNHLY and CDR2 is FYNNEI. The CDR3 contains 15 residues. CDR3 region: CASSGPGQRNYGYTF. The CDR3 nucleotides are TGTGCCAGCAGTGGACCGGGACAGCGTAACTATGGCTACACCTTC.